This entry lists 18 T cell receptor beta chains sequenced from one sample in a study of cytomegalovirus exposure and HLA in healthy donors. Use of 60 Vbeta and 13 Jbeta primers characterized the PCR. The table came from immunoSEQ multiplex PCR; TCRdb's copy has only in-frame clones and leaves some out. The table lists about 65,000 clones, 70% to 85% of them singletons. Sequenced: PBMCs. Receptors were obtained from a girl aged 5-17 years in good health and CMV-seropositive.

The chain combines TRBV6-1 with TRBJ2-5; 10 bases match TRBD1. The CDR3 runs to 14 residues. After removal of 6 bases from V and 11 bases from J, the junction contained 12 bases not matched to a gene. Germline V gene lookup returns CDR1 MNHNS and CDR2 SASEGT. CDR3 protein: CASSAGTGAVGQYF. CDR3 sequence (DNA): TGTGCCAGCAGCGCCGGGACAGGGGCGGTGGGGCAGTACTTC.

This chain links TRBV15 with TRBJ1-1; no clear D. This CDR3 is 13 amino acids long. V was cut by 6 bases and J by 4 bases, with 12 bases left in between. Germline values: CDR1 LNHNV, CDR2 YYDKDF (reference sequence). The CDR3 here is CATSLKSLTEAFF. The CDR3 coding sequence is TGTGCCACCAGTCTCAAGTCACTCACTGAAGCTTTCTTT.

The V call is TRBV7-2, the J call TRBJ2-7; D is uncertain. Looked up from germline, CDR1 is SGHTA and CDR2 is FQGNSA. The CDR3 consists of 12 residues. Trimming shortened V by 0 bases and J by 4 bases, and 4 bases separated the two germline ends. For the CDR3, the DNA is TGTGCCAGCAGCTTAGCGCGTTACGAGCAGTACTTC. Protein sequence: CASSLARYEQYF.

The CDR3 sequence: CAWSVGTSYTGELFF. Written as DNA, the CDR3 is TGTGCCTGGAGTGTAGGGACTAGCTACACCGGGGAGCTGTTTTTT. The rearrangement joins TRBV30 to TRBJ2-2, with 9 bases that match TRBD2. The CDR3 is 15 residues long. The germline gives CDR1 GTSNPN, CDR2 SVGIG (reference sequence). V trimming: 0 bases; J trimming: 3 bases; junction bases outside the gene matches: 2.

This rearrangement joins TRBV4-1 to TRBJ1-2, with D possibly TRBD1 on 6 matching bases. Germline V gene data show CDR1 as MGHRA and CDR2 as YSYEKL. The CDR3 length is 16 residues. Between the trimmed V and J ends, which lost 6 bases and 2 bases, there was a span of 19 bases. Written as DNA, the CDR3 is TGCGCCAGCAGTCCAGACTGGACAGAGATAAACTATGGCTACACCTTC. Translation: CASSPDWTEINYGYTF.

Remarks on this clone: Other DNA variants within this sample encode the same CDR3. V gene TRBV2 combines with J gene TRBJ2-1; 11 bases are shared with TRBD2. Germline V gives CDR1 SNHLY, CDR2 FYNNEI. J gave up 4 bases and V 7 bases, and 3 bases lay outside the gene matches. The CDR3 loop spans 14 amino acids. The CDR3 DNA reads as TGTGCCAGCATAGGGACTAGCGGTTACAATGAGCAGTTCTTC. Translating gives CASIGTSGYNEQFF. Using reference TRBV2 and TRBJ2-1 for the parts outside the CDR3, the full variable domain is EPEVTQTPSHQVTQMGQEVILRCVPISNHLYFYWYRQILGQKVEFLVSFYNNEISEKSEIFDDQFSVERPDGSNFTLKIRSTKLEDSAMYFCASIGTSGYNEQFFGPGTRLTVL.

This clone was seen a single time. The genes are TRBV10-3 and TRBJ1-5; possible D gene TRBD1, 5 bases. The CDR3 contains 15 residues. Trimming left V 10 bases short and J 7 bases short, with 23 bases between. Looked up from germline, CDR1 is ENHRY and CDR2 is SYGVKD. The CDR3 coding sequence is TGTGCCACCGAGGAAGCTATCTCGGGGGACCAGCCCCAGCATTTT. Protein product: CATEEAISGDQPQHF.

Only one count was recorded for this clone. The V gene is TRBV5-1, the J gene TRBJ2-3; maybe TRBD2 (6 bases). V was cut by 7 bases and J by 1 base, with 13 bases left in between. CDR1 and CDR2 from the germline V gene are SGHRS and YFSETQ. This CDR3 spans 14 amino acids. CDR3 in amino acids: CASSPGLGTDTQYF. CDR3 DNA sequence: TGCGCCAGCTCGCCGGGACTCGGCACAGATACGCAGTATTTT. The complete variable domain, with remaining parts taken from reference TRBV5-1 and TRBJ2-3, reads KAGVTQTPRYLIKTRGQQVTLSCSPISGHRSVSWYQQTPGQGLQFLFEYFSETQRNKGNFPGRFSGRQFSNSRSEMNVSTLELGDSALYLCASSPGLGTDTQYFGPGTRLTVL.

V gene TRBV10-3 combines with J gene TRBJ2-1; TRBD2 might be the D (5 bases). This CDR3 spans 15 amino acids. CDR1 and CDR2 from the germline V gene are ENHRY and SYGVKD. The V end was cut by 3 bases, the J end by 2 bases, with 11 bases between. The CDR3 loop is CAISEPAEAYNEQFF. DNA for the CDR3: TGTGCCATCAGTGAACCAGCGGAGGCCTACAATGAGCAGTTCTTC.

The chain is built from TRBV6-6 and TRBJ1-5; D not certain. Germline V gene data show CDR1 as MNHNY and CDR2 as SVGAGI (reference sequence). Trimming removed 6 bases from V and 1 base from J, with 10 bases in between. The CDR3 covers 14 residues. Written as DNA, the CDR3 is TGTGCCAGCAGCACCCGACAAAGCAATCAGCCCCAGCATTTT. It is translated as CASSTRQSNQPQHF.

CDR3 in DNA: TGTGCCAGCATCCTAGCGGGATTCCGTTACGAGCAGTACTTC. It specifies CASILAGFRYEQYF. The chain links TRBV27 to TRBJ2-7; TRBD2 aligns across 9 bases. With 7 bases clipped from V and 4 bases from J, the junction kept 8 bases outside the gene matches. Germline lookup yields CDR1 MNHEY and CDR2 SMNVEV (reference sequence). This CDR3 contains 14 residues.

V usage is TRBV11-2 and J usage is TRBJ2-3; 8 bases are shared with TRBD1. Germline CDR1 SGHAT, CDR2 FQNNGV. V shed 1 base, J shed 3 bases, and the junction held 3 bases outside the gene matches. The CDR3 is made up of 15 amino acids. The CDR3 nucleotides are TGTGCCAGCAGCTTAGGACAGGGGACGACAGATACGCAGTATTTT. Translation gives CASSLGQGTTDTQYF.

Only one count was recorded for this clone. CDR3 amino acids: CSARQDYEQYF. For the CDR3, the DNA is TGCAGTGCTAGACAGGACTACGAGCAGTACTTC. The genes are TRBV20-1 and TRBJ2-7; D unresolved. The CDR3 contains 11 residues. V was clipped by 2 bases and J by 3 bases, with 5 bases between them. Germline assignment: CDR1 DFQATT and CDR2 SNEGSKA (reference sequence).

This chain links TRBV4-1 with TRBJ1-2; 7 bases match TRBD1. The CDR3 length is 12 residues. Germline V CDR1 and CDR2: MGHRA, YSYEKL. J was trimmed by 8 bases and V by 5 bases; bases with no gene match: 5. This chain's CDR3 is CASSDHRGGYTF. The DNA for the CDR3 is TGCGCCAGCAGCGACCACAGGGGAGGCTACACCTTC.

The genes are TRBV29-1 and TRBJ2-1; a weak D match, TRBD1 (5 bases). The V end lost 7 bases, the J end lost 6 bases, and 16 bases lay between the germline ends. CDR1 SQVTM and CDR2 ANQGSEA come from the germline V gene. The CDR3 has 13 amino acids. CDR3 sequence reads: CSGHLDSSNEQFF. In DNA form, the CDR3 reads TGCAGCGGCCATCTTGACAGTTCCAATGAGCAGTTCTTC.

The rearrangement links TRBV7-2 to TRBJ1-5, with TRBD1 as a possible D gene (5 bases). The V gene lost 5 bases and the J gene lost 3 bases, with 14 bases spanning the gap. The CDR3 length is 15 residues. From germline, CDR1 is SGHTA and CDR2 FQGNSA. The CDR3 sequence: CASSLEQAYNQPQHF. CDR3 DNA sequence: TGTGCCAGCAGCCTGGAACAGGCCTACAATCAGCCCCAGCATTTT. The entire variable domain, with the rest obtained from reference TRBV7-2 and TRBJ1-5, is as follows: GAGVSQSPSNKVTEKGKDVELRCDPISGHTALYWYRQSLGQGLEFLIYFQGNSAPDKSGLPSDRFSAERTGGSVSTLTIQRTQQEDSAVYLCASSLEQAYNQPQHFGDGTRLSIL.

This clone is a singleton in its sample. The chain is built from TRBV4-3 and TRBJ1-5; no reliable D call. Trimming removed 4 bases at V and 0 bases at J, with 10 bases between. Germline CDR1 is LGHNA and CDR2 is YSLEER. The CDR3 loop spans 15 amino acids. The CDR3 DNA sequence: TGCGCCAGCAGCCCTCAGGTCCTTAGCAATCAGCCCCAGCATTTT. Translation gives CASSPQVLSNQPQHF.

The chain carries TRBV7-2 and TRBJ1-1, with no clear D. The V end was cut by 3 bases, the J end by 0 bases, with 5 bases between. Germline V gene data show CDR1 as SGHTA and CDR2 as FQGNSA. The CDR3 loop spans 13 amino acids. The chain's CDR3 is CASSLQMNTEAFF. The CDR3 region has the DNA TGTGCCAGCAGCTTGCAGATGAACACTGAAGCTTTCTTT.